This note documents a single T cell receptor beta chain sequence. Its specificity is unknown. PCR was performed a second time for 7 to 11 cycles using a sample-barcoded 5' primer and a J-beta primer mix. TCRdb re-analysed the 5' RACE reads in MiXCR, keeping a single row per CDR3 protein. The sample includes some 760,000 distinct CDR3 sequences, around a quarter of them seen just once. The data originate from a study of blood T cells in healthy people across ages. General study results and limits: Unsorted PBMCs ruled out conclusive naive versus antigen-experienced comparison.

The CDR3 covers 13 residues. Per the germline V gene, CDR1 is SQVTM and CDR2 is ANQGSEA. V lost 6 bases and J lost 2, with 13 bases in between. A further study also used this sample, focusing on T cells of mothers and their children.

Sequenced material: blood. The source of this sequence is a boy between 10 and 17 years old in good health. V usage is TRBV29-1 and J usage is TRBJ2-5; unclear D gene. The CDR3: CSVAPTLQETQYF. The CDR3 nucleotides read TGCAGCGTGGCACCAACACTTCAAGAGACCCAGTACTTC.